The 26 T cell receptor beta chains given below trace back to one sample, sequenced in a study of blood T cell repertoires in COVID-19. Here immunoSEQ multiplex PCR was the method, and the copy in TCRdb shows in-frame clones only, minus some. In the table there are some 150,000 clones, over 75% of which are singletons. The sequenced sample consisted of PBMCs or T cells enriched from blood (not recorded which). The receptors originated from a human donor with acute COVID-19. The donor label of this sample is uncertain.

This clone showed up many times. V and J are TRBV9 and TRBJ1-2; D perhaps matches TRBD1 (5 bases). The CDR3 runs 13 residues. The V end was cut by 4 bases, the J end by 2 bases, with 9 bases between. CDR1 is SGDLS and CDR2 is YYNGEE in the germline V gene. CDR3 sequence reads: CASSPRGNYGYTF. CDR3 sequence (DNA): TGTGCCAGCAGCCCCCGGGGGAACTATGGCTACACCTTC.

V and J are TRBV6-5 and TRBJ2-2; 9 bases match TRBD1. The CDR3 runs to 16 residues. The J segment lost 3 bases and the V segment lost 4 bases, leaving 6 bases of the junction unmatched. Germline V gene data show CDR1 as MNHEY and CDR2 as SVGAGI. The CDR3 DNA reads as TGTGCCAGCAGTTCCACAGGGGGCGCGGACACCGGGGAGCTGTTTTTT. It yields the protein CASSSTGGADTGELFF.

V and J are TRBV29-1 and TRBJ1-4, with TRBD1 identical over 9 bases. Germline CDR1 SQVTM, CDR2 ANQGSEA. V shed 4 bases and J 8 bases; nucleotides not matched to a gene: 2. There are 12 residues in the CDR3. The CDR3 DNA reads TGCAGCGTTGGGACAGGGGAAGAAAAACTGTTTTTT. It is translated as CSVGTGEEKLFF.

The V and J genes are TRBV5-1 and TRBJ1-2; 7 bases align to TRBD1. CDR1 and CDR2 from the germline V gene are SGHRS and YFSETQ. Unmatched junction bases numbered 4, after V lost 4 bases and J lost 4 bases. The CDR3 is 13 amino acids. CDR3 residues: CASSGRQGYGYTF. CDR3 DNA sequence: TGCGCCAGCAGCGGCAGACAGGGCTATGGCTACACCTTC.

The rearrangement joins TRBV13 to TRBJ2-7; possibly TRBD1 for D (6 bases). The CDR3 consists of 17 residues. Germline lookup yields CDR1 PRHDT and CDR2 FYEKMQ (reference sequence). Trimming removed 1 base from V and 4 bases from J, with 20 bases in between. CDR3 sequence (DNA): TGTGCCAGCAGCTTAGCATGGCCCAGGGGAGAAGAGTACGAGCAGTACTTC. Translating it yields CASSLAWPRGEEYEQYF.

The gene calls are TRBV27 and TRBJ1-5, with D possibly being TRBD1 (5 bases). Between the trimmed V and J ends, which lost 1 base and 2 bases, there was a span of 9 bases. The V gene's germline CDR1 is MNHEY and CDR2 SMNVEV (reference sequence). The CDR3 is 15 amino acids. The CDR3 coding sequence is TGTGCCAGCAGTTTATTGCAGGGCGGCAATCAGCCCCAGCATTTT. Protein sequence: CASSLLQGGNQPQHF.

This chain links TRBV7-2 with TRBJ1-5; 7 bases are a match to TRBD1. The CDR3 has 17 amino acids. Germline V gene sequence: CDR1 SGHTA, CDR2 FQGNSA. V shed 3 bases, J shed 3 bases, and the junction held 11 bases outside the gene matches. The CDR3 coding sequence is TGTGCCAGCAGCTTCATGACCGCACAGGGGTTCAATCAGCCCCAGCATTTT. Protein product: CASSFMTAQGFNQPQHF.

The V and J genes are TRBV29-1 and TRBJ2-7, with TRBD1 as a possible D gene (6 bases). This CDR3 is 14 amino acids long. CDR1 is SQVTM and CDR2 is ANQGSEA in the germline V gene. V was trimmed by 7 bases and J by 0 bases, leaving 16 bases between them. CDR3 sequence: CSATGQGLSYEQYF. The CDR3 DNA reads as TGCAGCGCCACAGGGCAGGGGCTCTCCTACGAGCAGTACTTC.

In its sample, this clone was seen once. This chain links TRBV19 with TRBJ2-2, with 7 bases aligning to TRBD1. CDR1 is LNHDA and CDR2 is SQIVND in the germline V gene (reference sequence). The ends lost 5 bases at V and 5 bases at J; junction bases unmatched: 11. The CDR3 is made up of 16 amino acids. The CDR3 DNA is TGTGCCAGTAGTGGGAAGGGGAACAGGGGAACCGGGGAGCTGTTTTTT. Its translation: CASSGKGNRGTGELFF.

This chain connects TRBV29-1 to TRBJ2-7; tentative D call: TRBD2 (6 bases). V shed 2 bases and J shed 7 bases, with 15 bases lying between them. Per germline, CDR1 SQVTM and CDR2 ANQGSEA. This CDR3 is 13 amino acids long. The CDR3 loop is CSVEYGGSLEQYF. The CDR3 nucleotides read TGCAGCGTTGAATATGGGGGGTCTCTAGAGCAGTACTTC.

V and J are TRBV2 and TRBJ2-7; no clear D gene. V was clipped by 3 bases and J by 2 bases, with 5 bases between them. This CDR3 has 12 residues. Per germline, CDR1 SNHLY and CDR2 FYNNEI. The CDR3 is CASSEQAYEQYF. In nucleotides, the CDR3 is TGTGCCAGCAGTGAGCAGGCCTACGAGCAGTACTTC.

The gene calls are TRBV7-3 and TRBJ2-1; no definite D call. The CDR3 is 15 residues long. Germline CDR1 and CDR2: SGHTA and FQGTGA. The V gene lost 5 bases and the J gene lost 0 bases, with 11 bases spanning the gap. In DNA, the CDR3 is TGTGCCAGCAGCGGCTCGGCAGGCTCCTACAATGAGCAGTTCTTC. Encoded protein: CASSGSAGSYNEQFF.

The chain links TRBV6-5 to TRBJ2-2; D is perhaps TRBD1 (6 bases). The CDR3 is 14 residues long. Between the trimmed V and J ends, which lost 7 bases and 0 bases, there was a span of 9 bases. The germline gives CDR1 MNHEY, CDR2 SVGAGI. The CDR3 nucleotides read TGTGCCAGCACACAGGGAGCGAACACCGGGGAGCTGTTTTTT. It yields the protein CASTQGANTGELFF.

This clone has just one count. V gene TRBV3-1 (or the pseudogene TRBV3-2) combines with J gene TRBJ1-2, with a weak D call TRBD1 (6 bases). The CDR3 runs 14 residues. The V end was cut by 0 bases, the J end by 4 bases, with 9 bases between. CDR1 is LGHDT, CDR2 YNNKEL, per germline (reference sequence). DNA of the CDR3: TGTGCCAGCAGCCAAGAGGGGGACATCTATGGCTACACCTTC. Translating it yields CASSQEGDIYGYTF.

The rearrangement uses TRBV6-6 and TRBJ2-7, with TRBD1 matching over 9 bases. The CDR3 loop spans 14 amino acids. Per the germline V gene, CDR1 is MNHNY and CDR2 is SVGAGI (reference sequence). V gave up 7 bases and J gave up 6 bases; unmatched junction bases: 10. CDR3 sequence (DNA): TGTGCCAGCACCCCGGGACAGGGCTCAGGCGAGCAGTACTTC. Its protein is CASTPGQGSGEQYF.

The V gene is TRBV2, the J gene TRBJ2-7; 8 nucleotides line up with TRBD2. CDR3 size: 16 residues. The trim removed 5 bases at V and 0 bases at J, leaving 9 bases unmatched. Germline V gene sequence: CDR1 SNHLY, CDR2 FYNNEI. CDR3 DNA: TGTGCCAGCAGTCGTTCTAGCGGGTCCAACTCCTACGAGCAGTACTTC. This encodes CASSRSSGSNSYEQYF.

The chain is built from TRBV1 and TRBJ1-1; the DNA was not used to check the table's D call, TRBD1. TRBV1 is assigned pseudogene status. The CDR3 spans 14 residues. The DNA of the CDR3 is TGCACCAGCAGCAATAAAGACTACAGGGTCCCTAGTTTCTTT. Residues: CTSSNKDYRVPSFF.

The V gene is TRBV30, the J gene TRBJ2-2, with a possible D match to TRBD2 (6 bases). V lost 4 bases to trimming and J lost 5 bases, with 26 bases between them. This CDR3 is built from 18 residues. Germline CDR1 is GTSNPN and CDR2 is SVGIG (reference sequence). The CDR3 loop reads CAWKAVYSGVKGTGELFF. For the CDR3, the DNA is TGTGCCTGGAAGGCGGTGTATAGCGGAGTAAAAGGAACCGGGGAGCTGTTTTTT.

This chain uses TRBV4-2 with TRBJ1-1; 8 positions agree with TRBD1. Looked up from germline, CDR1 is LGHNA and CDR2 is YNFKEQ. Trimming at V came to 2 bases and at J to 1 base, leaving 12 bases not matched to a gene. This CDR3 is built from 18 residues. CDR3 bases: TGTGCCAGCAGCCAATTTGGGGGGGAGGGGACAGGGAACACTGAAGCTTTCTTT. It codes for CASSQFGGEGTGNTEAFF.

The V call is TRBV27, the J call TRBJ2-7, with TRBD1 as a possible D gene (5 bases). The CDR3 spans 11 residues. Trimming pared 2 bases from V and 11 bases from J, leaving 10 bases between. Germline V gene data show CDR1 as MNHEY and CDR2 as SMNVEV (reference sequence). Here the CDR3 DNA reads TGTGCCAGCAGTTTAGGGGCAGCGAAGTACTTC. This gives the protein CASSLGAAKYF.

This chain links TRBV5-4 with TRBJ2-1; 7 nucleotides agree with TRBD1. This CDR3 has 15 amino acids. The germline V gene encodes CDR1 SGHNT and CDR2 YYREEE (reference sequence). V dropped 0 bases and J dropped 7; count of bases not matched to a gene: 7. The CDR3 spells CASSLVGQKYNEQFF. In DNA, the CDR3 is TGTGCCAGCAGCTTGGTGGGACAGAAATATAATGAGCAGTTCTTC.

The V gene is TRBV12-3 or TRBV12-4, the J gene TRBJ1-6; D might be TRBD1 (5 bases). The CDR3 consists of 13 residues. V dropped 2 bases and J dropped 8 bases, with 7 bases sitting between them. CDR3 amino acids: CASSLKGDSPLHF. DNA of the CDR3: TGTGCCAGCAGTTTAAAAGGGGATTCACCCCTCCACTTT.

This clone was counted a few times. The chain couples TRBV15 to TRBJ1-5; 8 bases align to TRBD1. In germline, CDR1 is LNHNV, CDR2 YYDKDF (reference sequence). Germline trimming cut 1 base from V and 1 base from J; bases unmatched to any gene: 9. This CDR3 has 18 residues. The CDR3 sequence is CATSRVGTGKRSNQPQHF. CDR3 in DNA: TGTGCCACCAGCAGAGTGGGGACAGGAAAAAGGAGCAATCAGCCCCAGCATTTT.

The rearrangement uses TRBV9 and TRBJ2-3; a weak D match, TRBD1 (5 bases). The CDR3 covers 15 residues. The ends were cut back, 0 bases at V and 2 bases at J, with 10 bases in the middle. CDR1 and CDR2 from the germline V gene are SGDLS and YYNGEE. Here the CDR3 reads CASSVGQLFTDTQYF. In nucleotides, the CDR3 is TGTGCCAGCAGCGTAGGACAGCTCTTCACAGATACGCAGTATTTT.

This sequence joins TRBV7-9 and TRBJ2-3; possibly TRBD1 for D (5 bases). The CDR3 runs 14 residues. V lost 4 bases and J 1 base, leaving 9 bases between the germline ends. CDR1 and CDR2 (germline): SEHNR, FQNEAQ (reference sequence). The CDR3 reads CASSSSRGTDTQYF. The CDR3 DNA is TGTGCCAGCAGCTCGAGCAGGGGCACAGATACGCAGTATTTT.

The V call is TRBV4-1, the J call TRBJ1-2; D remains ambiguous. The CDR3 contains 15 residues. Between the trimmed V and J ends, which lost 3 bases and 6 bases, there was a span of 17 bases. Germline-derived CDR1 and CDR2 are MGHRA and YSYEKL. This chain's CDR3 is CASSHPGGGRDGYTF. DNA of the CDR3: TGCGCCAGCAGCCATCCCGGAGGAGGGAGGGATGGCTACACCTTC.